This T cell receptor (beta chain) was recorded in a study of T cell changes during pregnancy in multiple sclerosis. Clones were sequenced by immunoSEQ multiplex PCR, and TCRdb holds only the in-frame ones, with some missing. The table records 60,000 to 65,000 clones, about 90% of them present only once. The V gene end was trimmed by 0 bases and the J gene end by 8 bases; junction bases not matched to a gene: 3. CDR1 SGDLS and CDR2 YYNGEE come from the germline V gene. The CDR3 sequence is 14 residues long. V usage is TRBV9 and J usage is TRBJ2-4, with 9 bases identical to TRBD2. This material consisted of peripheral blood, taken in the first trimester of pregnancy. This clonotype was sampled from a female donor with multiple sclerosis, enrolled in a pregnancy study. CDR3 loop: CASSVGGRVDIQYF. CDR3 in DNA: TGTGCCAGCAGCGTAGGCGGGAGGGTAGACATTCAGTACTTC.